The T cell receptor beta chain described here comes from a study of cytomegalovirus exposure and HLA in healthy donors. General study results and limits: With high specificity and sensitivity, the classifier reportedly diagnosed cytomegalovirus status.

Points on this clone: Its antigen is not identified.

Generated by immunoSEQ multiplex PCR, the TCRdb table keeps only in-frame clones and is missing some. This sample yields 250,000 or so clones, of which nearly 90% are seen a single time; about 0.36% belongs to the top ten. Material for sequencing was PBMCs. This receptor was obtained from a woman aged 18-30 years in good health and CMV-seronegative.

CDR3 protein: CSVDYGLAGFSTDTQYF. The CDR3 DNA follows: TGCAGCGTTGATTACGGACTAGCGGGTTTCAGCACAGATACGCAGTATTTT. The rearrangement joins TRBV29-1 to TRBJ2-3, with 11 nucleotides matching TRBD2. CDR1 and CDR2 (germline): SQVTM, ANQGSEA. V was clipped by 3 bases and J by 0 bases; unmatched bases: 8. This CDR3 comprises 17 residues.